Below, 30 T cell receptor beta chains from the same sample are listed, as sequenced in a study of blood T cell repertoires in COVID-19. The method was immunoSEQ multiplex PCR; TCRdb's version includes in-frame clones alone and lacks a portion of them. This table has about 270,000 clones, approximately 89% appearing once. Sequencing used PBMCs or T cells enriched from blood (not recorded which). The receptors originated from a woman under 30 who had recovered from COVID-19.

This clone appeared once. The chain is built from TRBV5-1 and TRBJ1-2; 9 positions agree with TRBD1. Germline values: CDR1 SGHRS, CDR2 YFSETQ. This CDR3 has 15 residues. V lost 4 bases to trimming and J lost 3 bases; unmatched junction nucleotides: 7. CDR3 sequence reads: CASSDRTGADYGYTF. The CDR3 DNA is TGCGCCAGCAGCGACCGGACAGGGGCGGACTATGGCTACACCTTC.

This clone was seen only once. V and J are TRBV30 and TRBJ1-1, with a weak D call TRBD1 (6 bases). The CDR3 runs to 13 residues. Trimming left V 4 bases short and J 5 bases short, with 14 bases between. Germline V CDR1 and CDR2: GTSNPN, SVGIG (reference sequence). This CDR3 reads CAWKNTGKTEAFF. CDR3 coding DNA: TGTGCCTGGAAAAATACAGGGAAAACTGAAGCTTTCTTT. Variable domain in full (rest from reference TRBV30 and TRBJ1-1): SQTIHQWPATLVQPVGSPLSLECTVEGTSNPNLYWYRQAAGRGLQLLFYSVGIGQISSEVPQNLSASRPQDRQFILSSKKLLLSDSGFYLCAWKNTGKTEAFFGQGTRLTVV.

V is TRBV7-2 and J is TRBJ2-3; the D gene is possibly TRBD2 (6 bases). The CDR3 sequence is 15 residues long. Germline CDR1 and CDR2: SGHTA and FQGNSA. V was pared by 5 bases and J by 1 base, with 13 bases between. CDR3 nucleotides: TGTGCCAGCAGCAGTAGCGGAGCCCGCACAGATACGCAGTATTTT. Translation gives CASSSSGARTDTQYF.

The chain joins TRBV10-1 to TRBJ2-7; possible D gene TRBD1, 5 bases. The V end lost 5 bases, the J end lost 3 bases, and 11 bases lay between the germline ends. From germline, CDR1 is WNHNN and CDR2 SYGVQD (reference sequence). This CDR3 has 13 residues. Here the CDR3 reads CASSYDSNYEQYF. CDR3 bases: TGCGCCAGCAGTTACGACAGCAACTACGAGCAGTACTTC.

This clone was detected only a few times. The genes are TRBV7-9 and TRBJ2-1; TRBD2 agrees at 7 bases. This CDR3 is 14 amino acids long. V shed 3 bases, J shed 4 bases, and the junction held 3 bases outside the gene matches. CDR1 and CDR2 from the germline V gene are SEHNR and FQNEAQ (reference sequence). The CDR3 DNA follows: TGTGCCAGCAGCTTTAGCGGGCATTACAATGAGCAGTTCTTC. Translated: CASSFSGHYNEQFF.

This chain links TRBV30 with TRBJ2-5; 7 positions match TRBD1. Looked up from germline, CDR1 is GTSNPN and CDR2 is SVGIG (reference sequence). The V and J ends lost 3 bases and 4 bases, in that order; junction bases with no gene match: 5. The CDR3 length is 13 residues. CDR3 nucleotides: TGTGCCTGGAGCAAGGGACAGTCAGAGACCCAGTACTTC. This translates into CAWSKGQSETQYF.

This chain joins TRBV7-8 and TRBJ2-3; 12 bases line up with TRBD2. This CDR3 contains 18 residues. Looked up from germline, CDR1 is SGHVS and CDR2 is FQNEAQ. Trimming took 3 bases from V and 2 from J; bases not matched to a gene: 9. CDR3 protein: CASSFLGPSGGATDTQYF. The CDR3 nucleotides are TGTGCCAGCAGCTTCCTGGGGCCTAGCGGGGGGGCCACAGATACGCAGTATTTT.

This clone was detected only a few times. The chain links TRBV5-1 to TRBJ2-1, with TRBD2 matching over 11 bases. The J segment lost 5 bases and the V segment lost 4 bases, leaving 11 bases of the junction unmatched. The length of the CDR3 is 17 residues. The germline V gene has CDR1 SGHRS and CDR2 YFSETQ. CDR3 region: CASSPAGLAGGHNEQFF. The CDR3 region has the DNA TGCGCCAGCAGCCCGGCTGGGCTAGCGGGAGGTCACAATGAGCAGTTCTTC.

This clone was seen a few times. This rearrangement joins TRBV11-1 to TRBJ2-5, with a tentative D call TRBD1 (6 bases). Germline V gene data show CDR1 as SGHAT and CDR2 as FQDESV (reference sequence). The CDR3 consists of 15 residues. Trimming stripped 4 bases from V and 0 bases from J, with 12 bases between. The CDR3 is CASSSWTVYQETQYF. CDR3 sequence (DNA): TGTGCCAGCAGCTCGTGGACAGTATACCAAGAGACCCAGTACTTC. Filled out from reference TRBV11-1 and TRBJ2-5, the complete variable domain reads EAEVAQSPRYKITEKSQAVAFWCDPISGHATLYWYRQILGQGPELLVQFQDESVVDDSQLPKDRFSAERLKGVDSTLKIQPAELGDSAMYLCASSSWTVYQETQYFGPGTRLLVL.

This chain links TRBV6-5 with TRBJ2-1; 11 bases align to TRBD2. The CDR3 consists of 15 residues. Germline V CDR1 and CDR2: MNHEY, SVGAGI. The V segment lost 6 bases and the J segment 8 bases; nucleotides outside the gene matches: 9. The CDR3 nucleotides read TGTGCCAGCAGGGTAGCGGGAGGGCCAATCTATGAGCAGTTCTTC. Translated: CASRVAGGPIYEQFF.

The chain joins TRBV28 to TRBJ1-2, with D unresolved. The V gene's germline CDR1 is MDHEN and CDR2 SYDVKM. V lost 6 bases to trimming and J lost 4 bases, with 15 bases between them. The CDR3 consists of 14 residues. The CDR3 DNA reads as TGTGCCAGCAGAACCACAGACGAAGCCTATGGCTACACCTTC. This encodes CASRTTDEAYGYTF.

The rearrangement joins TRBV7-2 to TRBJ1-1; 8 nucleotides align to TRBD1. V was pared by 6 bases and J by 8 bases, with 8 bases of the junction left unmatched. The CDR3 is 13 residues long. Germline CDR1 SGHTA, CDR2 FQGNSA. CDR3 DNA: TGTGCCAGCAGTAACCAGACAGGGGACGAAGCTTTCTTT. Translating it yields CASSNQTGDEAFF.

The chain links TRBV7-9 to TRBJ2-1, with 9 bases fitting TRBD1. This CDR3 has 17 amino acids. CDR1 is SEHNR, CDR2 FQNEAQ, per germline (reference sequence). Trimming at V came to 3 bases and at J to 0 bases, leaving 6 bases not matched to a gene. DNA of the CDR3: TGTGCCAGCAGCTTGGGCCGGGACAGGGTCTCCTACAATGAGCAGTTCTTC. Translation: CASSLGRDRVSYNEQFF.

V usage is TRBV27 and J usage is TRBJ2-6; 8 bases fit TRBD1. Germline V gene sequence: CDR1 MNHEY, CDR2 SMNVEV (reference sequence). V was pared by 6 bases and J by 2 bases, with 12 bases of the junction left unmatched. The CDR3 consists of 18 residues. The CDR3 spells CASRATGQGLPGANVLTF. Here the CDR3 DNA reads TGTGCCAGCAGGGCTACCGGACAGGGACTTCCTGGGGCCAACGTCCTGACTTTC.

The chain has TRBV5-6 and TRBJ2-5; 7 bases agree with TRBD2. CDR1 is SGHDT, CDR2 YYEEEE, per germline. This CDR3 region has 15 residues. The J segment lost 4 bases and the V segment lost 0 bases, leaving 6 bases of the junction unmatched. CDR3 coding DNA: TGTGCCAGCAGCTTGGCGGGAGGAGCAGTAGAGACCCAGTACTTC. Translation: CASSLAGGAVETQYF.

The rearrangement joins TRBV6-5 to TRBJ1-5, with a possible D match to TRBD1 (6 bases). CDR3 size: 14 residues. V lost 8 bases and J lost 5, with 16 bases in between. Germline V lookup: CDR1 MNHEY, CDR2 SVGAGI. The CDR3 sequence is CASSRGAGDQPQHF. In DNA form, the CDR3 reads TGTGCCAGCTCAAGGGGGGCGGGGGATCAGCCCCAGCATTTT.

This sequence joins TRBV7-8 and TRBJ1-4; unclear D gene. CDR1 and CDR2 (germline): SGHVS, FQNEAQ. The CDR3 is 15 residues long. V shed 1 base and J shed 3 bases, with 9 bases lying between them. The CDR3 sequence: CASSLVLAPNEKLFF. Written as DNA, the CDR3 is TGTGCCAGCAGCTTAGTCTTAGCGCCTAATGAAAAACTGTTTTTT.

The chain couples TRBV7-6 to TRBJ2-1, with D tentatively TRBD1 (8 bases). The V and J ends lost 6 bases and 2 bases respectively, with 20 bases between them. CDR1 and CDR2 from the germline V gene are SGHVS and FNYEAQ. This CDR3 comprises 17 residues. In DNA, the CDR3 is TGTGCCAGCAGGCGATTTCGGACAGGGACTACCTACAATGAGCAGTTCTTC. This gives the protein CASRRFRTGTTYNEQFF.

The CDR3 sequence: CASGLGGPLGGSPLHF. As DNA, the CDR3 is TGTGCTAGTGGTTTGGGAGGCCCCCTTGGCGGTTCACCCCTCCACTTT. The gene calls are TRBV12-5 and TRBJ1-6; D is undetermined. This CDR3 region has 16 residues. CDR1 is LGHNT, CDR2 FRNRAP, per germline. V lost 1 base and J 9 bases, leaving 16 bases between the germline ends.

The chain employs TRBV6-2 or TRBV6-3 and TRBJ1-2, with 9 nucleotides matching TRBD1. CDR1 MNHEY and CDR2 SVGEGT come from the germline V gene. The CDR3 consists of 14 residues. V shed 2 bases, J shed 7 bases, and the junction held 5 bases outside the gene matches. The CDR3, as DNA: TGTGCCAGCAGTTACGCCGGACAGGGGCTTGGCTACACCTTC. Encoded protein: CASSYAGQGLGYTF.

The chain has TRBV27 and TRBJ2-7, with 7 bases lining up with TRBD1. The V gene's germline CDR1 is MNHEY and CDR2 SMNVEV (reference sequence). The V segment lost 6 bases and the J segment 2 bases; nucleotides outside the gene matches: 4. The CDR3 is made up of 13 amino acids. The CDR3 nucleotides read TGTGCCAGCAGCATCGGGACAGCCTACGAGCAGTACTTC. This encodes CASSIGTAYEQYF.

This clone was picked up one time. J is TRBJ2-5 and V is TRBV5-1; weak D call: TRBD1 (5 bases). CDR3 length equals 16 residues. The V end lost 0 bases, the J end lost 1 base, and 13 bases lay between the germline ends. Germline V lookup: CDR1 SGHRS, CDR2 YFSETQ. The CDR3 region has the DNA TGCGCCAGCAGCTTGGCTACTGGTGGGGCCCAAGAGACCCAGTACTTC. It yields the protein CASSLATGGAQETQYF.

This rearrangement joins TRBV19 to TRBJ2-7; 9 nucleotides align to TRBD1. The germline V gene has CDR1 LNHDA and CDR2 SQIVND (reference sequence). This CDR3 comprises 13 residues. J lost 6 bases, V lost 6 bases, and 6 bases had no gene match. The CDR3 sequence: CASRDRGKGEQYF. CDR3 DNA sequence: TGTGCCAGTAGAGACAGGGGGAAAGGCGAGCAGTACTTC.

This clone has a single count. This chain connects TRBV7-2 to TRBJ2-7, with TRBD2 identical over 9 bases. V lost 1 base and J lost 0; bases outside the gene matches: 4. This CDR3 region has 16 residues. In germline, CDR1 is SGHTA, CDR2 FQGNSA. CDR3 sequence reads: CASSLESGRSSYEQYF. In DNA form, the CDR3 reads TGTGCCAGCAGCTTAGAGAGCGGGAGGAGCTCCTACGAGCAGTACTTC.

CDR3 sequence reads: CASSYDSGTGESEQYF. The CDR3 DNA is TGTGCCAGCAGTTACGATTCCGGGACAGGGGAGTCGGAGCAGTACTTC. The chain combines TRBV6-5 with TRBJ2-7; 10 positions agree with TRBD1. Germline V gene sequence: CDR1 MNHEY, CDR2 SVGAGI. This CDR3 spans 16 amino acids. Trimming removed 2 bases from V and 7 bases from J; junction bases left unmatched: 11.

The chain employs TRBV11-2 and TRBJ2-7, with TRBD2 matching 7 bases. CDR3 length equals 16 residues. V shed 2 bases, J shed 0 bases, and the junction held 7 bases outside the gene matches. The germline CDR1 and CDR2 sequences are SGHAT and FQNNGV. The CDR3 spells CASSLSGTLSSYEQYF. CDR3 in DNA: TGTGCCAGCAGCTTAAGCGGGACGCTAAGCTCCTACGAGCAGTACTTC.

The chain uses TRBV7-8 and TRBJ2-7; perhaps TRBD1 as D (8 bases). V lost 5 bases, J lost 5 bases, and 19 bases lay in between. The germline CDR1 and CDR2 sequences are SGHVS and FQNEAQ. The CDR3 runs 15 residues. CDR3 DNA sequence: TGTGCCAGCAGCCGAGCGGGACAGGAGATCGACGAGCAGTACTTC. This gives the protein CASSRAGQEIDEQYF.

The chain links TRBV5-1 to TRBJ2-7; possibly TRBD2 for D (7 bases). Germline lookup yields CDR1 SGHRS and CDR2 YFSETQ. The CDR3 totals 14 residues. V gave up 1 base and J gave up 4 bases, with 12 bases separating them. This chain's CDR3 is CASSLRGAGYEQYF. The CDR3 DNA reads as TGCGCCAGCAGCTTGCGGGGGGCGGGTTACGAGCAGTACTTC.

This chain joins TRBV9 and TRBJ2-2; unclear D gene. V lost 0 bases to trimming and J lost 7 bases, with 13 bases between them. This CDR3 region has 15 residues. Looked up from germline, CDR1 is SGDLS and CDR2 is YYNGEE. In DNA, the CDR3 is TGTGCCAGCAGCGTAGATCACGTTCCGGGCGGGGAGCTGTTTTTT. The encoded protein is CASSVDHVPGGELFF.

The chain joins TRBV28 to TRBJ2-7, with D unresolved. The V end was cut by 3 bases, the J end by 2 bases, with 11 bases between. This CDR3 region has 14 residues. Germline CDR1 MDHEN, CDR2 SYDVKM. CDR3 nucleotides: TGTGCCAGCAGTTTCTTCGAGGTTACCTACGAGCAGTACTTC. Protein product: CASSFFEVTYEQYF. The full variable domain, in which reference TRBV28 and TRBJ2-7 provide the parts outside the CDR3, is DVKVTQSSRYLVKRTGEKVFLECVQDMDHENMFWYRQDPGLGLRLIYFSYDVKMKEKGDIPEGYSVSREKKERFSLILESASTNQTSMYLCASSFFEVTYEQYFGPGTRLTVT.